The T cell receptor (beta chain) described here comes from a study of patients and donors after allogeneic stem cell transplantation. TCRdb re-called the RT-PCR reads through MiXCR, storing one row per CDR3 protein. There are around 240,000 distinct CDR3 sequences in the sample; roughly 13% occur only once, and approximately 10% lies in the top ten. The receptor was isolated from a human donor who was either an allogeneic HSCT recipient or a stem cell or donor lymphocyte infusion donor (not recorded which). It is not recorded whose cells these are; they may come from a transplant donor. Sequenced material: blood, either unsorted or a sorted T cell fraction (not recorded which).

In nucleotides, the CDR3 is TGCGCCAGCAGAAGGACAGGGAGTTTGGACCCGAGTGGCTACACCTTC. This sequence encodes CASRRTGSLDPSGYTF. This rearrangement joins TRBV5-1 to TRBJ1-2; 8 nucleotides agree with TRBD1. Trimming removed 5 bases from V and 7 bases from J; junction bases left unmatched: 16. The CDR3 spans 16 residues. Germline V gives CDR1 SGHRS, CDR2 YFSETQ.